This passage covers 6 T cell receptor beta chains from one sample sequenced in a study of shared clonotypes between healthy human individuals. Selected positively for CCR7 and CD45RO-negative, naive CD8 cells excluded terminally differentiated effector memory CD45RA+ cells. The protocol was immunoSEQ multiplex PCR, while the TCRdb copy is restricted to in-frame clones and leaves out a portion. The table includes about 2,100,000 clones, about 93% detected once. The sequenced sample consisted of naive CD8+ T cells from PBMCs. The receptors shown here come from a man aged 18 to 30 in good health. Some clones in this sample may be carry-over from other donors' samples.

This clone was seen only once. The sample carries other DNA sequences with the same CDR3. The chain couples TRBV5-1 to TRBJ2-1; no reliable D call. Germline values: CDR1 SGHRS, CDR2 YFSETQ. CDR3 length: 14 amino acids. V was pared by 1 base and J by 0 bases, with 5 bases between. Here the CDR3 DNA reads TGCGCCAGCAGCTTGTGGAGCTCCTACAATGAGCAGTTCTTC. As protein: CASSLWSSYNEQFF.

The rearrangement uses TRBV19 and TRBJ2-1; 7 bases align to TRBD1. The CDR3 runs to 11 residues. Germline lookup yields CDR1 LNHDA and CDR2 SQIVND (reference sequence). V gave up 8 bases and J gave up 10 bases; unmatched junction bases: 5. CDR3 region: CASGEQGEQFF. DNA for the CDR3: TGTGCCAGTGGAGAACAGGGGGAGCAGTTCTTC.

The chain joins TRBV19 to TRBJ2-2, with TRBD1 identical over 7 bases. CDR1 LNHDA and CDR2 SQIVND come from the germline V gene (reference sequence). The J segment lost 1 base and the V segment lost 6 bases, leaving 8 bases of the junction unmatched. This CDR3 comprises 16 residues. CDR3 sequence (DNA): TGTGCCAGTAGAATGTCGGGACAGCTGAACACCGGGGAGCTGTTTTTT. The encoded protein is CASRMSGQLNTGELFF.

This chain connects TRBV29-1 to TRBJ2-7, with TRBD2 matching 9 bases. Germline V CDR1 and CDR2: SQVTM, ANQGSEA. The ends lost 6 bases at V and 3 bases at J; junction bases unmatched: 6. CDR3 size: 13 residues. CDR3 bases: TGCAGCGTAAGACTAGCGGACCTCTACGAGCAGTACTTC. Its translation is CSVRLADLYEQYF.

Only a few counts were recorded for this clone. This rearrangement joins TRBV15 to TRBJ1-5, with D tentatively TRBD1 (6 bases). In germline, CDR1 is LNHNV, CDR2 YYDKDF (reference sequence). V gave up 3 bases and J gave up 2 bases, with 14 bases separating them. The length of the CDR3 is 16 residues. In DNA form, the CDR3 reads TGTGCCACCAGCAGCCTCACAGGGTTTGGCAATCAGCCCCAGCATTTT. Translating it yields CATSSLTGFGNQPQHF.

The J gene is TRBJ1-1, the V gene TRBV11-2, with 7 bases fitting TRBD1. The CDR3 is 15 amino acids. Germline CDR1 is SGHAT and CDR2 is FQNNGV. J gave up 0 bases and V 3 bases, and 4 bases lay outside the gene matches. The CDR3 region is CASSFRGAMNTEAFF. The CDR3 DNA follows: TGTGCCAGCAGCTTCAGGGGGGCAATGAACACTGAAGCTTTCTTT.